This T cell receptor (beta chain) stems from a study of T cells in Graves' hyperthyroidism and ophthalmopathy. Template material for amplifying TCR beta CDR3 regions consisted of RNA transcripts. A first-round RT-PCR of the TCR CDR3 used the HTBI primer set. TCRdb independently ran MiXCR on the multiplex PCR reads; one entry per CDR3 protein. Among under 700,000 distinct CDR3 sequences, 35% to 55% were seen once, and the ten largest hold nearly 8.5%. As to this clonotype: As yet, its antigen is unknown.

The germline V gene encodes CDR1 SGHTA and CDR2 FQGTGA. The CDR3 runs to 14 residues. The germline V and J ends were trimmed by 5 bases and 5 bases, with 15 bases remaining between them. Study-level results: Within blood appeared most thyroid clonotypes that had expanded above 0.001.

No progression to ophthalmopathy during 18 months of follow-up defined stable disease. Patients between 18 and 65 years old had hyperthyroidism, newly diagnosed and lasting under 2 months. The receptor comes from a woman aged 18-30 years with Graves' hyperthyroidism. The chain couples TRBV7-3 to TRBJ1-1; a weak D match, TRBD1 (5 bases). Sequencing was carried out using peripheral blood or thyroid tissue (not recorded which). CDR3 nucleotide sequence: TGTGCCAGCAGCCAACTAGGGACTGGAACTGAAGCTTTCTTT. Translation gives CASSQLGTGTEAFF.